This T cell receptor (beta chain) is from a study of T cells in Graves' hyperthyroidism and ophthalmopathy. Study-level results: Appearing also in blood were most of the thyroid clonotypes expanded above 0.001.

For this clonotype: Its antigen remains unknown.

The CDR3 spans 15 residues. Looked up from germline, CDR1 is LNHDA and CDR2 is SQIVND (reference sequence). V was pared by 4 bases and J by 4 bases, with 4 bases of the junction left unmatched. Disease duration under 2 months; hyperthyroidism patients were aged 18 to 65. It was uncontrolled infection, other autoimmune disease, pregnancy or lactation that excluded patients. Diagnosis rested on symptoms, serum thyroxine and TRAb, thyroid ultrasound, and orbital computed tomography. Researchers took RNA transcripts and amplified the TCR beta CDR3 regions from them. The HTBI set primed first-round TCR CDR3 RT-PCR. TCRdb re-called the multiplex PCR reads through MiXCR, storing one row per CDR3 protein. The sample lists a few hundred thousand distinct CDR3 sequences; around 45% were seen once.

This sequence was found in a woman aged 18-29 years with Graves' hyperthyroidism. This chain connects TRBV19 to TRBJ2-2, with 9 nucleotides matching TRBD1. Sequences were obtained from peripheral blood or thyroid tissue (not recorded which). The CDR3 protein is CASSRRDRATGELFF. The DNA for the CDR3 is TGTGCCAGTAGTAGACGGGACAGGGCCACCGGGGAGCTGTTTTTT.